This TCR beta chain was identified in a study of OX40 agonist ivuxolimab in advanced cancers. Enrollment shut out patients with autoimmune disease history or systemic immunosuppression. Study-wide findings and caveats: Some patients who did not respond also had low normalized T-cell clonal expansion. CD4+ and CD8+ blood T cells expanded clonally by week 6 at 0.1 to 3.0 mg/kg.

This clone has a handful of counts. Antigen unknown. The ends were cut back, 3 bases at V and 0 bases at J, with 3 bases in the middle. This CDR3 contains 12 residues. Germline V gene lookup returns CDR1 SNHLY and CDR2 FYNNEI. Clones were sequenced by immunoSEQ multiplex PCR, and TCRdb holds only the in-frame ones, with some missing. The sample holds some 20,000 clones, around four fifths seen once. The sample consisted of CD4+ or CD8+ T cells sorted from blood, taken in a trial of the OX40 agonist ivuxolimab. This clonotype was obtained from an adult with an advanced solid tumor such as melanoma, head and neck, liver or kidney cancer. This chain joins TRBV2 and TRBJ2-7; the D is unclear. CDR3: CASSDISYEQYF. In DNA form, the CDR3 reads TGTGCCAGCAGTGATATCTCCTACGAGCAGTACTTC.